The 27 T cell receptor beta chains listed next were all sequenced from one sample in a study of blood T cell repertoires in COVID-19. The assay was immunoSEQ multiplex PCR, and TCRdb's table has in-frame clones only and misses some. The repertoire has about 130,000 clones, about 80% of them found once; the top ten carry around 9.8%. The source material was peripheral blood. These receptors were collected from a man in his forties or fifties with active or convalescent COVID-19.

The rearrangement joins TRBV20-1 to TRBJ1-5; D call uncertain. In germline, CDR1 is DFQATT, CDR2 SNEGSKA (reference sequence). Deletions cut 3 bases from V and 4 bases from J, with 7 bases between. The CDR3 loop spans 12 amino acids. CDR3 loop: CSASILNQPQHF. In nucleotides, the CDR3 is TGCAGTGCTAGTATACTTAATCAGCCCCAGCATTTT.

In its sample, this clone was seen once. The chain is built from TRBV9 and TRBJ1-5; D remains ambiguous. The CDR3 runs 13 residues. Trimming took off 3 bases at V and 10 bases at J, with 14 bases between the two ends. Germline CDR1 is SGDLS and CDR2 is YYNGEE. CDR3: CASSESTAGPQHF. DNA of the CDR3: TGTGCCAGCAGCGAGAGCACAGCGGGACCCCAGCATTTT.

The chain is built from TRBV5-1 and TRBJ1-5; the D gene is possibly TRBD1 (5 bases). CDR3 length: 14 amino acids. Germline CDR1 and CDR2: SGHRS and YFSETQ. V lost 7 bases to trimming and J lost 6 bases, with 17 bases between them. CDR3 amino acids: CASSQTGGVQPQHF. DNA of the CDR3: TGCGCCAGCTCCCAAACGGGGGGAGTTCAGCCCCAGCATTTT.

The CDR3 DNA reads TGTGCCAGCAGTTTAGGGGCGAGGGAGACCCAGTACTTC. Amino acid sequence: CASSLGARETQYF. The chain carries TRBV27 and TRBJ2-5; perhaps TRBD1 as D (5 bases). With 2 bases removed from V and 5 bases from J, the gap between germline ends came to 9 bases. Germline V CDR1 and CDR2: MNHEY, SMNVEV (reference sequence). The CDR3 is 13 amino acids.

CDR3 sequence (DNA): TGCGCCAGCAGCCCCGGGTCGGAGACCCAGTACTTC. Protein product: CASSPGSETQYF. The chain couples TRBV5-1 to TRBJ2-5; D is undetermined. Per the germline V gene, CDR1 is SGHRS and CDR2 is YFSETQ. The CDR3 sequence is 12 residues long. V lost 4 bases and J lost 5, with 9 bases in between.

The chain combines TRBV5-1 with TRBJ1-1; TRBD1 aligns across 7 bases. Germline V gene lookup returns CDR1 SGHRS and CDR2 YFSETQ. Germline trimming cut 3 bases from V and 8 bases from J; bases unmatched to any gene: 13. This CDR3 contains 15 residues. The CDR3 DNA sequence: TGCGCCAGCAGCTACGCCTACAGGGGCCGGGGCGAAGCTTTCTTT. It specifies CASSYAYRGRGEAFF.

This clone has more than one count but fewer than ten. The chain uses TRBV2 and TRBJ1-1; D is ambiguous. Germline V gene sequence: CDR1 SNHLY, CDR2 FYNNEI. V lost 2 bases and J 3 bases, leaving 10 bases between the germline ends. CDR3 length: 14 amino acids. The CDR3 coding sequence is TGTGCCAGCAGTGAATTAACAGTTCACACTGAAGCTTTCTTT. The encoded protein is CASSELTVHTEAFF.

The V and J genes are TRBV5-6 and TRBJ2-3; D gene ambiguous. The CDR3 is 15 amino acids. Germline-derived CDR1 and CDR2 are SGHDT and YYEEEE. The V end lost 4 bases, the J end lost 2 bases, and 14 bases lay between the germline ends. CDR3 in DNA: TGTGCCAGCAGCATATTGAACGAGAACACAGATACGCAGTATTTT. Its translation: CASSILNENTDTQYF.

Here the CDR3 reads CSVLAPYEQYF. The CDR3 nucleotides read TGCAGCGTTCTAGCCCCCTACGAGCAGTACTTC. This rearrangement joins TRBV29-1 to TRBJ2-7, with D tentatively TRBD2 (5 bases). Per germline, CDR1 SQVTM and CDR2 ANQGSEA. The V and J ends lost 5 bases and 2 bases respectively, with 7 bases between them. The CDR3 runs 11 residues.

The chain is built from TRBV14 and TRBJ2-7, with a possible D match to TRBD1 (6 bases). V gave up 4 bases and J gave up 1 base, with 14 bases separating them. This CDR3 has 15 residues. Germline V CDR1 and CDR2: SGHDN, FVKESK. CDR3 amino acids: CASSPRDTLSYEQYF. DNA of the CDR3: TGTGCCAGCAGCCCTAGGGACACACTTTCCTACGAGCAGTACTTC. Supplemented by reference TRBV14 and TRBJ2-7, the full variable domain reads EAGVTQFPSHSVIEKGQTVTLRCDPISGHDNLYWYRRVMGKEIKFLLHFVKESKQDESGMPNNRFLAERTGGTYSTLKVQPAELEDSGVYFCASSPRDTLSYEQYFGPGTRLTVT.

This chain uses TRBV10-2 with TRBJ2-1, with 7 bases that match TRBD2. The J segment lost 7 bases and the V segment lost 6 bases, leaving 6 bases of the junction unmatched. There are 13 residues in the CDR3. Germline V gives CDR1 WSHSY, CDR2 SAAADI. CDR3 in amino acids: CASSGLGGNEQFF. CDR3 in DNA: TGCGCCAGCAGCGGACTAGGAGGTAATGAGCAGTTCTTC.

A single count supports this clone. The rearrangement uses TRBV12-5 and TRBJ1-4; possible D gene TRBD1, 6 bases. The V end was cut by 3 bases, the J end by 5 bases, with 13 bases between. The CDR3 consists of 15 residues. Germline V gene data show CDR1 as LGHNT and CDR2 as FRNRAP. CDR3 sequence: CASGFGDTRNEKLFF. The CDR3 DNA reads as TGTGCTAGTGGTTTTGGGGACACGCGGAATGAAAAACTGTTTTTT.

This clone was counted between two and nine times. J is TRBJ1-6 and V is TRBV4-1, with D possibly matching TRBD1 (6 bases). V was cut by 0 bases and J by 6 bases, with 12 bases left in between. CDR3 length equals 16 residues. Germline CDR1 reads MGHRA; CDR2 reads YSYEKL. CDR3 in DNA: TGCGCCAGCAGCCAAGATTCAGGGGCGGTTAATTCACCCCTCCACTTT. Translating gives CASSQDSGAVNSPLHF.

The V gene is TRBV6-5, the J gene TRBJ1-2, with 8 bases fitting TRBD1. CDR1 and CDR2 (germline): MNHEY, SVGAGI. The CDR3 is 15 residues long. Trimming cost V 8 bases and J 0 bases; bases outside gene matches: 8. This CDR3 reads CASFSLTGANYGYTF. The DNA for the CDR3 is TGTGCCAGCTTTTCCCTGACAGGGGCTAACTATGGCTACACCTTC.

The gene calls are TRBV7-9 and TRBJ1-4; 7 bases are shared with TRBD1. The CDR3 covers 15 residues. Trimming cost V 3 bases and J 7 bases; bases outside gene matches: 8. From germline, CDR1 is SEHNR and CDR2 FQNEAQ (reference sequence). The CDR3 protein is CASSFLGQRVEKLFF. The DNA of the CDR3 is TGTGCCAGCAGCTTCTTGGGACAGAGAGTTGAAAAACTGTTTTTT.

The chain has TRBV4-3 and TRBJ2-2; perhaps TRBD2 as D (5 bases). Trimming stripped 0 bases from V and 0 bases from J, with 17 bases between. CDR1 LGHNA and CDR2 YSLEER come from the germline V gene. This CDR3 has 19 residues. This chain's CDR3 is CASSQDLLLEPSNTGELFF. The CDR3, as DNA: TGCGCCAGCAGCCAAGACCTTCTACTAGAGCCATCGAACACCGGGGAGCTGTTTTTT.

This sequence joins TRBV7-2 and TRBJ1-1, with 7 positions matching TRBD1. Losses at the gene ends were 2 bases for V and 2 bases for J; bases not matched to a gene: 5. Germline values: CDR1 SGHTA, CDR2 FQGNSA. This CDR3 spans 15 amino acids. The chain's CDR3 is CASSLREGANTEAFF. CDR3 bases: TGTGCCAGCAGCTTAAGAGAGGGGGCTAACACTGAAGCTTTCTTT.

The V gene is TRBV2, the J gene TRBJ2-5; maybe TRBD1 (5 bases). Germline-derived CDR1 and CDR2 are SNHLY and FYNNEI. The CDR3 has 14 amino acids. V gave up 10 bases and J gave up 2 bases, with 17 bases separating them. This CDR3 reads CATSLQGQQETQYF. The CDR3 DNA is TGTGCCACCTCCCTCCAGGGTCAGCAAGAGACCCAGTACTTC.

The V and J genes are TRBV3-1 (or the pseudogene TRBV3-2) and TRBJ2-1, with a weak D call TRBD2 (7 bases). Trimming shortened V by 5 bases and J by 4 bases, and 18 bases separated the two germline ends. The CDR3 is 16 amino acids. CDR1 is LGHDT, CDR2 YNNKEL, per germline (reference sequence). The CDR3 loop reads CASSLAGANRYNEQFF. CDR3 coding DNA: TGTGCCAGCAGCTTGGCGGGGGCGAATAGATACAATGAGCAGTTCTTC.

This clone has more than one count but fewer than ten. This chain connects TRBV3-1 (or the pseudogene TRBV3-2) to TRBJ1-2, with 8 bases aligning to TRBD1. This CDR3 is built from 17 residues. The germline V gene has CDR1 LGHDT and CDR2 YNNKEL (reference sequence). Unmatched junction bases numbered 14, after V lost 1 base and J lost 7 bases. The CDR3 sequence: CASSQGLGQGRTGGYTF. The CDR3 DNA reads TGTGCCAGCAGCCAAGGATTAGGACAGGGAAGGACGGGTGGCTACACCTTC.

V usage is TRBV5-1 and J usage is TRBJ1-3; a weak D match, TRBD1 (6 bases). V dropped 0 bases and J dropped 5 bases, with 18 bases sitting between them. The CDR3 has 17 residues. Germline V gene data show CDR1 as SGHRS and CDR2 as YFSETQ. The CDR3 DNA reads TGCGCCAGCAGCTTGGCCTCGGGGGGCGCATTCCGAAACACCATATATTTT. Translation: CASSLASGGAFRNTIYF.

This chain joins TRBV11-1 and TRBJ2-7, with 9 positions matching TRBD1. Germline-derived CDR1 and CDR2 are SGHAT and FQDESV (reference sequence). CDR3 size: 15 residues. V lost 5 bases and J lost 5; bases outside the gene matches: 10. The CDR3 here is CASSPGDREIDEQYF. The DNA for the CDR3 is TGTGCCAGCAGCCCCGGGGACAGGGAGATCGACGAGCAGTACTTC.

The chain carries TRBV19 and TRBJ2-1, with 7 bases fitting TRBD2. Germline V gene lookup returns CDR1 LNHDA and CDR2 SQIVND (reference sequence). V was pared by 3 bases and J by 0 bases, with 2 bases of the junction left unmatched. This CDR3 contains 15 residues. CDR3 nucleotides: TGTGCCAGTAGTATGGGGGGGGGCTCCTACAATGAGCAGTTCTTC. Translating it yields CASSMGGGSYNEQFF.

This clone was observed a single time. The chain couples TRBV28 to TRBJ1-3; no clear D. This CDR3 has 14 residues. The ends were cut back, 6 bases at V and 0 bases at J, with 9 bases in the middle. Germline CDR1 MDHEN, CDR2 SYDVKM. In DNA form, the CDR3 reads TGTGCCAGCAGGATGCATAGCTCTGGAAACACCATATATTTT. Its protein product is CASRMHSSGNTIYF.

The gene calls are TRBV28 and TRBJ2-1, with 8 bases fitting TRBD2. Germline lookup yields CDR1 MDHEN and CDR2 SYDVKM. V was pared by 3 bases and J by 8 bases, with 6 bases of the junction left unmatched. CDR3 length: 14 amino acids. For the CDR3, the DNA is TGTGCCAGCAGTTTGGCGGGGGGATGGTATGAGCAGTTCTTC. As protein: CASSLAGGWYEQFF.

This clone was recorded once. The genes are TRBV6-1 and TRBJ2-2; TRBD2 matches 14 bases. The CDR3 contains 17 residues. V lost 4 bases, J lost 4 bases, and 5 bases stayed unmatched. CDR1 is MNHNS and CDR2 is SASEGT in the germline V gene. For the CDR3, the DNA is TGTGCCAGCAGTGGACTAGCGGGGGGGGTCAGCACCGGGGAGCTGTTTTTT. Amino acid sequence: CASSGLAGGVSTGELFF.

The chain employs TRBV7-3 and TRBJ2-2; D is uncertain. This CDR3 is built from 14 residues. Deletions cut 2 bases from V and 3 bases from J, with 7 bases between. Germline V gene data show CDR1 as SGHTA and CDR2 as FQGTGA. The CDR3 DNA reads as TGTGCCAGCAGCTTAGGAGCCTACACCGGGGAGCTGTTTTTT. Encoded protein: CASSLGAYTGELFF.